The next 21 T cell receptor beta chains were all read from a single sample in a study of blood T cell repertoires in COVID-19. Produced via immunoSEQ multiplex PCR; TCRdb's table is partial and in-frame only. The data contain over 450,000 clones, 89% of them singletons. Sequenced input: peripheral blood. The receptors stem from a man between 18 and 35 years old with COVID-19, enrolled during active disease.

The genes are TRBV3-1 (or the pseudogene TRBV3-2) and TRBJ2-1; 11 bases map to TRBD1. The CDR3 has 16 residues. Germline-derived CDR1 and CDR2 are LGHDT and YNNKEL (reference sequence). V lost 5 bases to trimming and J lost 3 bases; unmatched junction nucleotides: 6. CDR3 in amino acids: CASSGAGTGGYNEQFF. The DNA for the CDR3 is TGTGCCAGCAGCGGTGCCGGGACAGGGGGCTACAATGAGCAGTTCTTC.

The rearrangement uses TRBV2 and TRBJ2-3; 9 nucleotides agree with TRBD2. The CDR3 contains 18 residues. With V trimmed by 0 bases and J by 1 base, 8 bases remained unmatched. The germline gives CDR1 SNHLY, CDR2 FYNNEI. This chain's CDR3 is CASSEAPLAGSGTDTQYF. CDR3 nucleotide sequence: TGTGCCAGCAGTGAAGCCCCCCTAGCGGGGTCCGGCACAGATACGCAGTATTTT.

The chain employs TRBV5-1 and TRBJ2-7; 7 bases fit TRBD1. The germline V gene has CDR1 SGHRS and CDR2 YFSETQ. This CDR3 spans 14 amino acids. Trimming took 4 bases from V and 3 from J; bases not matched to a gene: 7. CDR3 region: CASSRDRSNYEQYF. DNA for the CDR3: TGCGCCAGCAGCCGGGACAGAAGCAACTACGAGCAGTACTTC.

The V and J genes are TRBV3-1 (or the pseudogene TRBV3-2) and TRBJ2-5; no firm D call. CDR3 length: 17 residues. The V end lost 4 bases, the J end lost 2 bases, and 20 bases lay between the germline ends. Germline loops: CDR1 LGHDT, CDR2 YNNKEL (reference sequence). The CDR3 is CASSRRSAVSLQETQYF. In nucleotides, the CDR3 is TGTGCCAGCAGCCGGAGATCGGCGGTTTCTCTTCAAGAGACCCAGTACTTC.

The chain has TRBV5-1 and TRBJ2-2; 10 nucleotides agree with TRBD2. This CDR3 contains 19 residues. The V gene end was trimmed by 3 bases and the J gene end by 2 bases; junction bases not matched to a gene: 13. The germline V gene encodes CDR1 SGHRS and CDR2 YFSETQ. CDR3 residues: CASSSTGLAAPANTGELFF. In DNA form, the CDR3 reads TGCGCCAGCAGCTCCACCGGACTAGCGGCCCCAGCTAACACCGGGGAGCTGTTTTTT.

This clone was counted a single time. The rearrangement links TRBV6-1 to TRBJ1-3; no clear D. Looked up from germline, CDR1 is MNHNS and CDR2 is SASEGT. V lost 0 bases and J lost 3, with 9 bases in between. The CDR3 has 15 amino acids. CDR3 bases: TGTGCCAGCAGTGAAGCCCCGAACGGTGGAAACACCATATATTTT. Amino acids: CASSEAPNGGNTIYF.

The chain recombines TRBV7-9 with TRBJ2-3; 7 nucleotides line up with TRBD2. Trimming took 5 bases from V and 5 from J; bases not matched to a gene: 4. CDR1 SEHNR and CDR2 FQNEAQ come from the germline V gene (reference sequence). CDR3 length equals 13 residues. The DNA for the CDR3 is TGTGCCAGCAGCCGACGGACTAGAGATACGCAGTATTTT. Its protein is CASSRRTRDTQYF.

The chain is built from TRBV30 and TRBJ2-1, with a weak D call TRBD2 (6 bases). CDR3 length: 14 residues. CDR1 GTSNPN and CDR2 SVGIG come from the germline V gene (reference sequence). The V end lost 2 bases, the J end lost 7 bases, and 15 bases lay between the germline ends. This CDR3 reads CAWSPREPGNEQFF. The CDR3 DNA is TGTGCCTGGAGTCCACGGGAGCCTGGGAATGAGCAGTTCTTC.

The chain couples TRBV3-1 (or the pseudogene TRBV3-2) to TRBJ1-5, with 9 bases identical to TRBD1. The CDR3 spans 16 residues. Germline values: CDR1 LGHDT, CDR2 YNNKEL (reference sequence). The J segment lost 6 bases and the V segment lost 4 bases, leaving 10 bases of the junction unmatched. Here the CDR3 reads CASSLSYRGRIQPQHF. The CDR3 DNA reads as TGTGCCAGCAGCCTCTCCTACAGGGGGCGCATTCAGCCCCAGCATTTT.

The rearrangement links TRBV11-2 to TRBJ2-3, with 7 bases matching TRBD2. CDR1 is SGHAT, CDR2 FQNNGV, per germline. J gave up 8 bases and V 1 base, and 9 bases lay outside the gene matches. This CDR3 has 15 amino acids. The CDR3 coding sequence is TGTGCCAGCAGCTTAGTCCCCCTTACTAGCGTTACGCAGTATTTT. It is translated as CASSLVPLTSVTQYF.

The chain recombines TRBV6-1 with TRBJ1-2, with TRBD1 matching 7 bases. The CDR3 length is 11 residues. Germline V gene data show CDR1 as MNHNS and CDR2 as SASEGT. V was clipped by 3 bases and J by 8 bases; unmatched bases: 0. The CDR3 DNA reads as TGTGCCAGCAGTGAGGACAGGGGCTACACCTTC. Its protein product is CASSEDRGYTF.

The rearrangement joins TRBV10-1 to TRBJ1-1; D possibly corresponds to TRBD1 (6 bases). Germline V CDR1 and CDR2: WNHNN, SYGVQD (reference sequence). Trimming removed 2 bases at V and 4 bases at J, with 8 bases between. The CDR3 is 13 amino acids. Here the CDR3 DNA reads TGCGCCAGCAGTGAGGTCAGGGGCACTGAAGCTTTCTTT. Protein product: CASSEVRGTEAFF.

The rearrangement joins TRBV5-4 to TRBJ2-3, with D unclear. CDR3 size: 14 residues. Germline V gene sequence: CDR1 SGHNT, CDR2 YYREEE (reference sequence). The V end was cut by 3 bases, the J end by 0 bases, with 8 bases between. The CDR3 protein is CASSYRASTDTQYF. In DNA form, the CDR3 reads TGTGCCAGCAGCTATCGAGCTAGCACAGATACGCAGTATTTT.

J is TRBJ1-6 and V is TRBV9; maybe TRBD1 (6 bases). Germline CDR1 reads SGDLS; CDR2 reads YYNGEE. The CDR3 is 16 residues long. Trimming removed 4 bases from V and 11 bases from J, with 22 bases in between. CDR3 DNA: TGTGCCAGCAGCTCAAGCGCCACAGGGACCGGGGCACCCCTCCACTTT. This gives the protein CASSSSATGTGAPLHF.

This clone came up a few times. The same CDR3 can be traced to other DNA sequences in this sample. The CDR3 sequence is CASSPGSYGYTF. CDR3 nucleotide sequence: TGTGCCAGTAGTCCAGGCTCCTATGGCTACACCTTC. J is TRBJ1-2 and V is TRBV19; D uncertain. The CDR3 runs 12 residues. CDR1 and CDR2 from the germline V gene are LNHDA and SQIVND (reference sequence). V was cut by 5 bases and J by 4 bases, with 8 bases left in between.

J is TRBJ2-1 and V is TRBV2; 8 nucleotides line up with TRBD2. Germline V gene sequence: CDR1 SNHLY, CDR2 FYNNEI. The CDR3 length is 14 residues. Losses at the gene ends were 8 bases for V and 4 bases for J; bases not matched to a gene: 7. The CDR3 loop is CASRGGRGYNEQFF. The CDR3 DNA is TGTGCCAGCCGGGGGGGCCGAGGATACAATGAGCAGTTCTTC.

The V call is TRBV7-9, the J call TRBJ2-7; no reliable D call. This CDR3 has 14 residues. The V and J ends lost 5 bases and 5 bases respectively, with 16 bases between them. Per the germline V gene, CDR1 is SEHNR and CDR2 is FQNEAQ (reference sequence). CDR3 nucleotide sequence: TGTGCCAGCAGCCCGAGACGGCGTGAGGACGAGCAGTACTTC. Protein sequence: CASSPRRREDEQYF. Together with reference TRBV7-9 and TRBJ2-7, the CDR3 gives the full variable domain: DTGVSQNPRHKITKRGQNVTFRCDPISEHNRLYWYRQTLGQGPEFLTYFQNEAQLEKSRLLSDRFSAERPKGSFSTLEIQRTEQGDSAMYLCASSPRRREDEQYFGPGTRLTVT.

The V gene is TRBV10-3, the J gene TRBJ2-7; 9 positions agree with TRBD1. V dropped 4 bases and J dropped 3; count of bases not matched to a gene: 7. The CDR3 totals 15 residues. The germline gives CDR1 ENHRY, CDR2 SYGVKD. The CDR3 reads CAISAGQGFGYEQYF. CDR3 DNA: TGTGCCATCAGTGCGGGACAGGGATTCGGCTACGAGCAGTACTTC.

This clone was picked up one time. V usage is TRBV4-1 and J usage is TRBJ1-1; D may be TRBD1 (6 bases). The CDR3 has 17 amino acids. CDR1 and CDR2 (germline): MGHRA, YSYEKL. Deletions cut 6 bases from V and 5 bases from J, with 25 bases between. Here the CDR3 reads CASRQPGVWKGRTEAFF. The CDR3 DNA reads TGCGCCAGCAGACAGCCAGGGGTATGGAAGGGAAGAACTGAAGCTTTCTTT.

This clone was picked up one time. The chain joins TRBV29-1 to TRBJ2-1; TRBD2 might be the D (6 bases). V dropped 0 bases and J dropped 7 bases, with 10 bases sitting between them. The germline V gene encodes CDR1 SQVTM and CDR2 ANQGSEA. The CDR3 is 13 residues long. The CDR3 region has the DNA TGCAGCGTTGAAGATGGACTATCTAATGAGCAGTTCTTC. As protein: CSVEDGLSNEQFF.

The chain carries TRBV3-1 (or the pseudogene TRBV3-2) and TRBJ2-1; 8 nucleotides line up with TRBD2. Germline V gives CDR1 LGHDT, CDR2 YNNKEL (reference sequence). This CDR3 is built from 16 residues. Trimming removed 5 bases from V and 6 bases from J; junction bases left unmatched: 12. CDR3 loop: CASSRGASGGGNEQFF. The CDR3 DNA reads as TGTGCCAGCAGCAGGGGAGCCAGCGGGGGTGGCAATGAGCAGTTCTTC.